This T cell receptor beta chain was identified in a study of neurological immune-mediated disorders. Using its own MiXCR run on the 5' RACE reads, TCRdb lists one record per CDR3 protein. The data contain around 79,000 distinct CDR3 sequences, roughly an eighth of them seen just once; the ten biggest clones take up under 7%. This clonotype was seen ten or more times. The CDR3 loop spans 15 amino acids. Germline V gene sequence: CDR1 DFQATT, CDR2 SNEGSKA (reference sequence). The ends lost 1 base at V and 3 bases at J; junction bases unmatched: 5. What was sequenced was PBMCs. This chain connects TRBV20-1 to TRBJ2-5, with TRBD1 matching 10 bases. The TCR comes from a woman aged 45-65 years in good health. The DNA for the CDR3 is TGCAGTGCTAGAGTAGGCGGGACAGGGGAAGAGACCCAGTACTTC. Amino acid sequence: CSARVGGTGEETQYF.